This TCR beta chain is drawn from a study of shared clonotypes between healthy human individuals. Turning to the study itself: The study used three CD4 naive, three CD4 memory, two CD8 naive and one CD8 memory plate per donor. Findings of the study overall: Generally, naive subsets came out with larger estimated richness than memory subsets.

V lost 7 bases and J 0 bases, leaving 17 bases between the germline ends. This CDR3 comprises 15 residues. Germline CDR1 SGHRS, CDR2 YFSETQ. Remarks on this clone: Its target is unknown.

TCRdb keeps only in-frame clones here, not all; method: immunoSEQ multiplex PCR. The sample records under 1 million clones, 90% to 98% being singletons. Positive CCR7 selection of CD45RO-negative cells yielded the naive CD8 cells, and terminally differentiated effector memory CD45RA+ cells were excluded. The sequencing input was naive CD8+ T cells sorted from blood. This sequence was found in a young man in good health. V gene TRBV5-1 combines with J gene TRBJ2-7; D tentatively reads TRBD1 or TRBD2 (5 bases each). The CDR3 DNA reads as TGCGCCAGCCGAGGGGAAAATAGGGGCTCCTACGAGCAGTACTTC. Translation gives CASRGENRGSYEQYF.